This T cell receptor (beta chain) comes out of a study of read filtering for tumor transcriptome and immune sequencing. Study-wide background: By R-ISS, stages I, II and III held 8, 16 and 7 patients. TCR-mapped reads were about 3.5 to 10.27 million with IR-seq versus about 85 to 1,300 with RNA-seq.

The sample holds many counts of this clonotype. This CDR3 comprises 13 residues. Trimming took 3 bases from V and 6 from J; bases not matched to a gene: 4. Bone marrow was sampled from every patient at the time of active disease. From approximately 430 ng of RNA, a library with molecular barcoded alpha/delta and beta/gamma adaptors was made. TCRdb reprocessed the reads with MiXCR, giving one entry per CDR3 protein. The table includes 60,000 to 75,000 distinct CDR3 sequences, around 20% detected once. Sequenced sample: a population of CD138-negative cells sorted from bone marrow. The chain joins TRBV12-3 or TRBV12-4 to TRBJ2-5; 7 bases are a match to TRBD2. The clonotype originates from a donor aged 40 or over with multiple myeloma. The CDR3 coding sequence is TGTGCCAGCAGTTTTGGACTAGAAAAGACCCAGTACTTC. It encodes CASSFGLEKTQYF.